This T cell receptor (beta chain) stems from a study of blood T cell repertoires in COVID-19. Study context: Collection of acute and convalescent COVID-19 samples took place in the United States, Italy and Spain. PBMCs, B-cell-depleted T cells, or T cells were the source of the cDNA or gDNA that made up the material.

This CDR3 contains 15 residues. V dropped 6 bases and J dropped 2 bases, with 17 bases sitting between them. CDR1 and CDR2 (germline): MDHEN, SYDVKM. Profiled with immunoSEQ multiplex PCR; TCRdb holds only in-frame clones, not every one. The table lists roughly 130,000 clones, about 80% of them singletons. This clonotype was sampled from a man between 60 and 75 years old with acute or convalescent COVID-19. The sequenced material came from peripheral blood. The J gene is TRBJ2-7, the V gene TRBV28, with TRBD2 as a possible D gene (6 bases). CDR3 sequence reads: CASSKTPRGTYEQYF. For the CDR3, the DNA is TGTGCCAGCAGCAAAACGCCGCGGGGAACCTACGAGCAGTACTTC.